This T cell receptor (beta chain) was found in a study of sequential checkpoint blockade in melanoma. Study information: First-line arms were nivolumab then ipilimumab, or the reverse, randomized 1:1. Each arm's sequence ended with maintenance nivolumab.

The CDR3 has 15 residues. V was pared by 5 bases and J by 2 bases, with 5 bases of the junction left unmatched. Germline values: CDR1 SGHVS, CDR2 FQNEAQ. Here immunoSEQ multiplex PCR was the method, and the copy in TCRdb shows in-frame clones only, minus some. The data contain some 16,000 clones, 80% of them singletons. Treatment denoted: randomized to nivolumab then ipilimumab (arm A) or the reverse (arm B). DNA-damaging chemotherapy had not been given to any patient beforehand. Sorted cells were live CD3+CD8+, lacking CD19 and CD56, from PBMCs. The TCR originated in a human donor with melanoma. V is TRBV7-8 and J is TRBJ1-2; 10 bases agree with TRBD1. This specimen was CD8+ T cells sorted from blood (inferred from file names), taken from a patient given nivolumab and ipilimumab in sequence. Here the CDR3 reads CASSGWTGGNYGYTF. CDR3 bases: TGTGCCAGCAGCGGCTGGACAGGGGGGAACTATGGCTACACCTTC.